This entry describes one TCR beta chain. The germline V gene encodes CDR1 PRHDT and CDR2 FYEKMQ (reference sequence). Deletions cut 4 bases from V and 8 bases from J, with 15 bases between. The CDR3 contains 14 residues. This sample stems from a study of blood T cells in healthy people across ages. Isolated PBMCs totaled at least 6.5 million in each sample. The authors ran a second PCR of about 7 to 11 cycles using a sample-barcoded 5' primer and a J-beta primer mix. TCRdb itself ran the 5' RACE reads through MiXCR, one entry per CDR3 protein. This sample carries 1.4 million to 1.5 million distinct CDR3 sequences, about 40% of them seen once, and the ten largest clones take roughly 7.9%.

The V and J genes are TRBV13 and TRBJ1-3; tentative D call: TRBD1 (6 bases). The sample was blood. The TCR originated in a woman younger than 30 in good health. The CDR3 nucleotides read TGTGCCAGCAGCTCTACGACTCCAGGGGACACCATATATTTT. Amino acid sequence: CASSSTTPGDTIYF.